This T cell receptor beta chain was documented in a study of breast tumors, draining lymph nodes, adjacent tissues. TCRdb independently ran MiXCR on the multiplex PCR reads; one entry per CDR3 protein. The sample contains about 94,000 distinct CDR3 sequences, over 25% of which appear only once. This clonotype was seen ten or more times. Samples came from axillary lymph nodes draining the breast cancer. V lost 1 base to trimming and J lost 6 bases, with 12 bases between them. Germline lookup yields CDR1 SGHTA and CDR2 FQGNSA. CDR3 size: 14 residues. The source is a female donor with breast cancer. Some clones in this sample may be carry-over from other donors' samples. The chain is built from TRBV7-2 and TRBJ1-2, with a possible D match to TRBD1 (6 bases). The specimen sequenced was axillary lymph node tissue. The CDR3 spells CASSLVTRTDGYTF. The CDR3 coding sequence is TGTGCCAGCAGCTTAGTGACCAGGACAGATGGCTACACCTTC.